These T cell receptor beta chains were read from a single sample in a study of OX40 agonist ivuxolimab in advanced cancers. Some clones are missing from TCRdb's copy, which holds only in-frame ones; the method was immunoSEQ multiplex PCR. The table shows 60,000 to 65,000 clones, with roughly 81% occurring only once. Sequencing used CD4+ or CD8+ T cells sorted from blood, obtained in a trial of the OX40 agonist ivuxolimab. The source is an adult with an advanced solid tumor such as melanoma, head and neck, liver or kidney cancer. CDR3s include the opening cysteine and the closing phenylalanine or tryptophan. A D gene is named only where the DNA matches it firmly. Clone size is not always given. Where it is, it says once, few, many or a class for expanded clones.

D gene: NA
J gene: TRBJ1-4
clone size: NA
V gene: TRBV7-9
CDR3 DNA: TGTGCCAGCAGCTTAGGACGGTCACAGGGAGGTGAAAAACTGTTTTTT
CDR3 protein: CASSLGRSQGGEKLFF

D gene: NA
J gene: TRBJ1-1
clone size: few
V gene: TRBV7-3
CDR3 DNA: TGTGCCAGCAGCTTAAGACAGAACACTGAAGCTTTCTTT
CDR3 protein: CASSLRQNTEAFF

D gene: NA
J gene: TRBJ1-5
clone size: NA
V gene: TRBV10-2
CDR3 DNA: TGCGCCAGCAGTCCCCAGGGTAATCAGCCCCAGCATTTT
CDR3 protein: CASSPQGNQPQHF

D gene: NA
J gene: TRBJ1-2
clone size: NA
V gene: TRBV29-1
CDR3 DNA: TGCAGCGTTTTCTTTGCAACTGGTGTCGATCCGGGACGAGCTTATGGCTACACCTTC
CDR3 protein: CSVFFATGVDPGRAYGYTF

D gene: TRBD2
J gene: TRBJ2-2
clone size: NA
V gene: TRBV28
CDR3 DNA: TGTGCCAGCAGTCGAGCCTGGACTAGCGGATTGAACACCGGGGAGCTGTTTTTT
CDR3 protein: CASSRAWTSGLNTGELFF

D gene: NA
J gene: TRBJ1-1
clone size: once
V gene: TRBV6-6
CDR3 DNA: TGTGCCAGCAGTATTCGGACGGGGCCTGAAGCTTTCTTT
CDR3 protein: CASSIRTGPEAFF

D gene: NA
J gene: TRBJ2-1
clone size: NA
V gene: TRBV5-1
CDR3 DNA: TGCGCCAGCAGCTTCGGCCAATCCTACAATGAGCAGTTCTTC
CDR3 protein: CASSFGQSYNEQFF

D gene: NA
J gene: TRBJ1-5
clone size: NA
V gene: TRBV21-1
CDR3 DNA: TGTCCTCCCAGGGTCAATCAGCCCCAGCATTTT
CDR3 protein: CPPRVNQPQHF

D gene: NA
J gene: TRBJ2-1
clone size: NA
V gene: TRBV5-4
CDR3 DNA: TGTGCCAGCAGCGCGGGCGGTGAGCAGTTCTTC
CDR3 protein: CASSAGGEQFF

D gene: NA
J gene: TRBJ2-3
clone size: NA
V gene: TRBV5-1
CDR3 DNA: TGCGCCAGCAGCCTTTCGACGGTTGCCGATACGCAGTATTTT
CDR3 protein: CASSLSTVADTQYF

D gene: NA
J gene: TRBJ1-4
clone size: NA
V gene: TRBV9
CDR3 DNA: TGTGCCAGCAGCCCCGGGAGAGGACCTGAAAAACTGTTTTTT
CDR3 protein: CASSPGRGPEKLFF

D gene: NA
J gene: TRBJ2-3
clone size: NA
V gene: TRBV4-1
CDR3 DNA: TGCGCCAGCAGCCCCCGAGGGACTGGCTCTAGCACAGATACGCAGTATTTT
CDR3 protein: CASSPRGTGSSTDTQYF

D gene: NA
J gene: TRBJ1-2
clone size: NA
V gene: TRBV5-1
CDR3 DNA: TGCGCCAGCAGCTTATCAGGGTCCTATGGCTACACCTTC
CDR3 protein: CASSLSGSYGYTF

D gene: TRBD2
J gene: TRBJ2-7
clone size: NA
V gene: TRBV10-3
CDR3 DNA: TGTGCCATCAGAGCCCGGGACTACGACTACGAGCAGTACTTC
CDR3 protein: CAIRARDYDYEQYF

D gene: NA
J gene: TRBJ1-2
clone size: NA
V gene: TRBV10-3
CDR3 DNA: TGTGCCATCAGTGAGCACGATCCCTATGGCTACACCTTC
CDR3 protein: CAISEHDPYGYTF

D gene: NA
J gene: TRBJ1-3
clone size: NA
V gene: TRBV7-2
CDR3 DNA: TGTGCCAGCAGCTCCCTCCCTGGAAACACCATATATTTT
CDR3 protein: CASSSLPGNTIYF

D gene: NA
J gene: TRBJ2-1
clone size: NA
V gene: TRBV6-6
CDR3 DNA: TGTGCCAGCAGTTACTCGACGAAGGGCTTTAACAATGAGCAGTTCTTC
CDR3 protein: CASSYSTKGFNNEQFF

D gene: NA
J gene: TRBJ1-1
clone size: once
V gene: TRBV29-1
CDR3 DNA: TGCAGCGTTGAAGTCATAAAGGGCTCTGAAGCTTTCTTT
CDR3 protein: CSVEVIKGSEAFF

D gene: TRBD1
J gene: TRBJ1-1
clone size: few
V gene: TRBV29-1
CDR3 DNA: TGCAGCGTTGTGACGGACAGGAAAGCTTTCTTT
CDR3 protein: CSVVTDRKAFF

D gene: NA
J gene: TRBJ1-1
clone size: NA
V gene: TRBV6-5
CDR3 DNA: TGTGCCAGCAGTTACAGCACTGAAGCTTTCTTT
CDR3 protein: CASSYSTEAFF

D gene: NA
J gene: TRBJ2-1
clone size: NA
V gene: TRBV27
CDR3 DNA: TGTGCCAGCACCCCGATTCGACTCGGTATAAACAATGAGCAGTTCTTC
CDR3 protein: CASTPIRLGINNEQFF

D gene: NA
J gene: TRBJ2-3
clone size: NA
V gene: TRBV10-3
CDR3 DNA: TGTGCCATCAGTGATCCGCAGGGAAAAAACACAGATACGCAGTATTTT
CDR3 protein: CAISDPQGKNTDTQYF

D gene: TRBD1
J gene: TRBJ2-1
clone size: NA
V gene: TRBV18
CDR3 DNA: TGTGCCAGCTCACCTATGGGACAGATGCTGGGTGAGCAGTTCTTC
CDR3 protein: CASSPMGQMLGEQFF

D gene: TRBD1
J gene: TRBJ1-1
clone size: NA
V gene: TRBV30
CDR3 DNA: TGTGCCTGGCGAACAGGGGGGAACACTGAAGCTTTCTTT
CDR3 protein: CAWRTGGNTEAFF

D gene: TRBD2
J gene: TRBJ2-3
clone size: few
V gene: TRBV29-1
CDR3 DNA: TGCAGCGTCGCCGGACTAGCGGGTAGCACAGATACGCAGTATTTT
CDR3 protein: CSVAGLAGSTDTQYF

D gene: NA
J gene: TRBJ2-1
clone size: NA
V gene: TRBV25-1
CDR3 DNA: TGTGCCAGCAGTTACTACAATGAGCAGTTCTTC
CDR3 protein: CASSYYNEQFF

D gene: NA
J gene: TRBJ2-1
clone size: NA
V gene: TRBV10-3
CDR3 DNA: TGTGCCATCAGGGACTTAGTAGGGGGGGACAATGAGCAGTTCTTC
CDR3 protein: CAIRDLVGGDNEQFF

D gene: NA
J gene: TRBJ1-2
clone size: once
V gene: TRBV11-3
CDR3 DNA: TGTGCCAGCAGCTTATGGGTTTCCTATGGCTACACCTTC
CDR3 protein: CASSLWVSYGYTF

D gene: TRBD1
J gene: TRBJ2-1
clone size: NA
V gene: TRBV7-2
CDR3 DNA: TGTGCCAGCAGCGCCCACAGGGGAGTAAATGAGCAGTTCTTC
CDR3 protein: CASSAHRGVNEQFF

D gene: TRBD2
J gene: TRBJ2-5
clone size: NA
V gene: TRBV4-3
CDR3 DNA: TGCGCCAGCAGCCAAGATATCACTAGCGGACAAGAGACCCAGTACTTC
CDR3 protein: CASSQDITSGQETQYF

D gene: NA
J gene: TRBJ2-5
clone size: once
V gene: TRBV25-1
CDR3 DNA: TGTGCCAGCAGTGAATCAGGGAAAGAGACCCAGTACTTC
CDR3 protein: CASSESGKETQYF

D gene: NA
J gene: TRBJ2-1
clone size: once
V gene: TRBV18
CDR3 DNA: TGTGCCAGCTCATGGACTCTCGATGGCGAGCAGTTCTTC
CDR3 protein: CASSWTLDGEQFF

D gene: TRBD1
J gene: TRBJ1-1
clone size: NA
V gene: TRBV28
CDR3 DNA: TGTGCCAGCAGTTCCGAGGGACAGGGGGCGAGGGAAGCTTTCTTT
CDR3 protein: CASSSEGQGAREAFF

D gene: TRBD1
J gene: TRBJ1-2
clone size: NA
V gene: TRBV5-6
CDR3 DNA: TGTGCCAGCAGCGTGACAGGGGTTGGGGGCTACACCTTC
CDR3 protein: CASSVTGVGGYTF

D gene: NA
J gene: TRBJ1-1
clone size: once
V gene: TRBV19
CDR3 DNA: TGTGCCAGTCTTGATGTAGGTCGAAACACTGAAGCTTTCTTT
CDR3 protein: CASLDVGRNTEAFF

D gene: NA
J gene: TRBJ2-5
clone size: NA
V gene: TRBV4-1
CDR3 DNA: TGCGCCAGCAGCCACCGGACTCAAGAGACCCAGTACTTC
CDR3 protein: CASSHRTQETQYF

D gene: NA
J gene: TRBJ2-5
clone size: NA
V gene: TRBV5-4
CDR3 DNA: TGTGCCAGCAGCTTGCAAACAGGCCAAGAGACCCAGTACTTC
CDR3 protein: CASSLQTGQETQYF

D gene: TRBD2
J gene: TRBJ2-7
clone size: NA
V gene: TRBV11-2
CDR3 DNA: TGTGCCAGCAGCGGCGTGGGGGGGGCCTACGAGCAGTACTTC
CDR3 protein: CASSGVGGAYEQYF

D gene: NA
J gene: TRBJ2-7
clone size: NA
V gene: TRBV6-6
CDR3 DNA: TGTGCCAGCAGTTACGAGGGTGCCTACGAGCAGTACTTC
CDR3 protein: CASSYEGAYEQYF

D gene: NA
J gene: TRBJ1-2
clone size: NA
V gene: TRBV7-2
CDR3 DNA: TGTGCCAGCAGCTTAGATCGGGGAGGTTCAGGGGGCTACACCTTC
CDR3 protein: CASSLDRGGSGGYTF

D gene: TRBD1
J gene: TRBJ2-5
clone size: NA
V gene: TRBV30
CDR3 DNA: TGTGCCTGGAGTTTTACAGGGGGCCAAGAGACCCAGTACTTC
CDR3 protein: CAWSFTGGQETQYF

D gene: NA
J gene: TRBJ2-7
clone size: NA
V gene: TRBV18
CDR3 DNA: TGTGCCAGCTCACCAAGGGGCGGGATCTCCTACGAGCAGTACTTC
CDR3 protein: CASSPRGGISYEQYF

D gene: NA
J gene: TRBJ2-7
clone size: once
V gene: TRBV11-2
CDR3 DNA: TGTGCCAGCAGCTTGGGCGCGGGACTCGGCGAGCAGTACTTC
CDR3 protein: CASSLGAGLGEQYF

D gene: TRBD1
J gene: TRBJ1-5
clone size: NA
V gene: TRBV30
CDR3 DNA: TGTGCCTGGAGTGCCGGATGGGACAGGGCTATTGGGCCCCAGCATTTT
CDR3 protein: CAWSAGWDRAIGPQHF

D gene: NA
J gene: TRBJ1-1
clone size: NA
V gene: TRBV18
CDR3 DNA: TGTGCCAGCTCACCAATTGGGACTGCTGTTGAAGCTTTCTTT
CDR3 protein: CASSPIGTAVEAFF

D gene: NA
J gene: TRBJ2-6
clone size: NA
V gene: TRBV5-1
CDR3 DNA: TGCGCCAGCAGCTTGATGTGGCAGGGCTCTGGGGCCAACGTCCTGACTTTC
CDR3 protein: CASSLMWQGSGANVLTF